The 30 T cell receptor beta chains below all came from one sample that was sequenced in a study of CD4 T cells in relation to SARS-CoV-2 and coronaviruses. TCRdb's copy holds only in-frame clones and misses some; the assay was immunoSEQ multiplex PCR. The data hold approximately 41,000 clones, with about 80% observed a single time. Their antigens are not known. The material sequenced was naive CD4+ T cells from PBMCs, cultured in vitro. The subset is: naive CD4+ T cells isolated by negative enrichment. Receptors originate from an adult with COVID-19.

The chain links TRBV5-8 to TRBJ1-6, with D perhaps matching TRBD1 (5 bases). Germline CDR1 is SGHTS and CDR2 is YDEGEE. V was shortened by 0 bases and J by 10 bases, with 14 bases between the two germline ends. There are 15 residues in the CDR3. DNA for the CDR3: TGTGCCAGCAGCTTGGGTCGGGGGAGGGGCTCACCCCTCCACTTT. Protein: CASSLGRGRGSPLHF.

CDR3 amino acids: CASSGHVYSGANVLTF. The CDR3 DNA sequence: TGTGCCAGCAGCGGACATGTTTACTCTGGGGCCAACGTCCTGACTTTC. The chain joins TRBV2 to TRBJ2-6, with a tentative D call TRBD1 (5 bases). This CDR3 has 16 residues. Trimming removed 6 bases at V and 0 bases at J, with 12 bases between. Germline V gives CDR1 SNHLY, CDR2 FYNNEI. The variable domain in full, completed from reference TRBV2 and TRBJ2-6, reads EPEVTQTPSHQVTQMGQEVILRCVPISNHLYFYWYRQILGQKVEFLVSFYNNEISEKSEIFDDQFSVERPDGSNFTLKIRSTKLEDSAMYFCASSGHVYSGANVLTFGAGSRLTVL.

The chain is built from TRBV27 and TRBJ2-3; the D gene is possibly TRBD1 (6 bases). The V end was cut by 6 bases, the J end by 8 bases, with 15 bases between. The CDR3 is made up of 13 amino acids. Germline assignment: CDR1 MNHEY and CDR2 SMNVEV (reference sequence). CDR3 region: CASRQGSVSTQYF. Written as DNA, the CDR3 is TGTGCCAGCAGGCAGGGGTCAGTCAGTACGCAGTATTTT.

This rearrangement joins TRBV6-5 to TRBJ1-2; D is perhaps TRBD1 (6 bases). Trimming removed 7 bases at V and 4 bases at J, with 13 bases between. Germline CDR1 and CDR2: MNHEY and SVGAGI. This CDR3 contains 13 residues. The CDR3 spells CASIGGDAYGYTF. CDR3 nucleotides: TGTGCCAGCATAGGGGGTGATGCCTATGGCTACACCTTC.

This chain connects TRBV7-3 to TRBJ1-1, with TRBD1 matching over 7 bases. This CDR3 is 14 amino acids long. Germline values: CDR1 SGHTA, CDR2 FQGTGA. V shed 5 bases and J 2 bases; nucleotides not matched to a gene: 5. CDR3 loop: CASSKDRINTEAFF. The CDR3 DNA reads TGTGCCAGCAGCAAGGACAGGATAAACACTGAAGCTTTCTTT.

This clone was counted a few times. The gene calls are TRBV7-9 and TRBJ2-7; D gene uncertain. The CDR3 loop spans 11 amino acids. The V and J ends lost 2 bases and 6 bases respectively, with 5 bases between them. Germline loops: CDR1 SEHNR, CDR2 FQNEAQ (reference sequence). The CDR3: CASSLTFEQYF. The CDR3 nucleotides read TGTGCCAGCAGCTTAACATTCGAGCAGTACTTC.

The chain has TRBV7-9 and TRBJ2-7; the D is unclear. The CDR3 has 14 residues. Trimming stripped 0 bases from V and 4 bases from J, with 10 bases between. Germline CDR1 SEHNR, CDR2 FQNEAQ (reference sequence). DNA for the CDR3: TGTGCCAGCAGCTTAGCCTCTCCAGTGTACGAGCAGTACTTC. Translation gives CASSLASPVYEQYF.

The V and J genes are TRBV27 and TRBJ1-5; 9 positions agree with TRBD1. Germline CDR1 and CDR2: MNHEY and SMNVEV (reference sequence). V lost 6 bases to trimming and J lost 5 bases; unmatched junction nucleotides: 11. This CDR3 comprises 16 residues. The CDR3 bases are TGTGCCAGCAGACCCCGGGACAGGGCGAAAGATCAGCCCCAGCATTTT. This encodes CASRPRDRAKDQPQHF.

V is TRBV19 and J is TRBJ1-5; D uncertain. The V and J ends lost 3 bases and 1 base respectively, with 10 bases between them. The germline gives CDR1 LNHDA, CDR2 SQIVND (reference sequence). The CDR3 consists of 15 residues. The CDR3: CASSILSRSNQPQHF. CDR3 nucleotides: TGTGCCAGTAGTATTCTGTCTCGGAGCAATCAGCCCCAGCATTTT.

This clone was seen just once. The rearrangement uses TRBV24-1 and TRBJ2-1; D gene ambiguous. This CDR3 region has 15 residues. CDR1 is KGHDR and CDR2 is SFDVKD in the germline V gene. Trimming took 8 bases from V and 0 from J, leaving 13 bases between them. CDR3 DNA: TGTGCCACCAACTCTGCTGCTAGCTCCTACAATGAGCAGTTCTTC. Amino acid sequence: CATNSAASSYNEQFF.

The chain recombines TRBV28 with TRBJ2-3, with TRBD2 matching over 15 bases. J was trimmed by 0 bases and V by 10 bases; bases with no gene match: 8. Germline values: CDR1 MDHEN, CDR2 SYDVKM. The CDR3 contains 17 residues. Here the CDR3 DNA reads TGTGCCACCGCGGGACTAGCGGGAGGAGGGAGCACAGATACGCAGTATTTT. This sequence encodes CATAGLAGGGSTDTQYF. Filled out from reference TRBV28 and TRBJ2-3, the complete variable domain reads DVKVTQSSRYLVKRTGEKVFLECVQDMDHENMFWYRQDPGLGLRLIYFSYDVKMKEKGDIPEGYSVSREKKERFSLILESASTNQTSMYLCATAGLAGGGSTDTQYFGPGTRLTVL.

This clone was seen once. This chain joins TRBV28 and TRBJ2-1; a weak D match, TRBD2 (5 bases). Germline CDR1 reads MDHEN; CDR2 reads SYDVKM. Between the trimmed V and J ends, which lost 4 bases and 2 bases, there was a span of 9 bases. The CDR3 extends over 14 amino acids. CDR3 nucleotides: TGTGCCAGCAGTTCGGACTCCCCCTACAATGAGCAGTTCTTC. Translation: CASSSDSPYNEQFF. Together with reference TRBV28 and TRBJ2-1, the CDR3 gives the full variable domain: DVKVTQSSRYLVKRTGEKVFLECVQDMDHENMFWYRQDPGLGLRLIYFSYDVKMKEKGDIPEGYSVSREKKERFSLILESASTNQTSMYLCASSSDSPYNEQFFGPGTRLTVL.

The chain has TRBV7-9 and TRBJ2-7; 7 bases align to TRBD1. The CDR3 covers 14 residues. From germline, CDR1 is SEHNR and CDR2 FQNEAQ (reference sequence). The V and J ends lost 1 base and 3 bases, in that order; junction bases with no gene match: 3. CDR3 amino acids: CASSLEGQSYEQYF. In DNA form, the CDR3 reads TGTGCCAGCAGCTTAGAGGGACAGAGCTACGAGCAGTACTTC.

In its sample, this clone was seen a few times. The chain carries TRBV30 and TRBJ2-1; no firm D call. CDR1 is GTSNPN and CDR2 is SVGIG in the germline V gene (reference sequence). This CDR3 spans 11 amino acids. Trimming pared 0 bases from V and 9 bases from J, leaving 6 bases between. CDR3 amino acids: CAWSVISEQFF. CDR3 in DNA: TGTGCCTGGAGTGTTATTAGTGAGCAGTTCTTC.

V is TRBV5-5 and J is TRBJ2-7; 12 bases agree with TRBD1. The CDR3 runs to 16 residues. The V gene's germline CDR1 is SGHKS and CDR2 YYEKEE (reference sequence). With V trimmed by 4 bases and J by 5 bases, 10 bases remained unmatched. CDR3 residues: CASSRDRGPIRNEQYF. Written as DNA, the CDR3 is TGTGCCAGCAGCCGGGACAGGGGGCCGATAAGGAACGAGCAGTACTTC.

The chain has TRBV28 and TRBJ2-3, with D hard to call. The germline gives CDR1 MDHEN, CDR2 SYDVKM. The length of the CDR3 is 13 residues. With 6 bases removed from V and 3 bases from J, the gap between germline ends came to 10 bases. Here the CDR3 reads CASSPRHTDTQYF. CDR3 DNA: TGTGCCAGCAGCCCGAGGCATACAGATACGCAGTATTTT.

The chain employs TRBV27 and TRBJ2-1; TRBD1 is a possible D gene (6 bases). The CDR3 has 15 residues. CDR1 is MNHEY, CDR2 SMNVEV, per germline (reference sequence). The ends were cut back, 4 bases at V and 1 base at J, with 11 bases in the middle. The chain's CDR3 is CASSSTDSSYNEQFF. In DNA form, the CDR3 reads TGTGCCAGCAGTTCTACGGACAGTTCCTACAATGAGCAGTTCTTC.

The genes are TRBV14 and TRBJ2-5; D is ambiguous. Trimming took 5 bases from V and 4 from J, leaving 11 bases between them. CDR3 length: 13 amino acids. Germline V gives CDR1 SGHDN, CDR2 FVKESK. The CDR3 coding sequence is TGTGCCAGCAGCACGAACCTGGGAGAGACCCAGTACTTC. Translated, it gives CASSTNLGETQYF.

V usage is TRBV20-1 and J usage is TRBJ2-7; D remains unclear. Germline CDR1 and CDR2: DFQATT and SNEGSKA (reference sequence). The CDR3 is 13 residues long. The ends were cut back, 3 bases at V and 5 bases at J, with 14 bases in the middle. For the CDR3, the DNA is TGCAGTGCTAGTCTGGATGAGGTAAACGAGCAGTACTTC. Residues: CSASLDEVNEQYF.

The chain couples TRBV2 to TRBJ2-7; D is perhaps TRBD2 (5 bases). Trimming pared 0 bases from V and 3 bases from J, leaving 15 bases between. The CDR3 is 16 amino acids. CDR1 is SNHLY and CDR2 is FYNNEI in the germline V gene. The CDR3 here is CASSEAESGASYEQYF. The CDR3 DNA reads TGTGCCAGCAGTGAAGCGGAGAGCGGAGCGAGCTACGAGCAGTACTTC.

The V gene is TRBV7-2, the J gene TRBJ2-7; D assignment may be TRBD1 or TRBD2 (5 bases each). Trimming shortened V by 5 bases and J by 4 bases, and 18 bases separated the two germline ends. Germline CDR1 reads SGHTA; CDR2 reads FQGNSA. CDR3 size: 15 residues. The chain's CDR3 is CASSLGAWGSYEQYF. CDR3 DNA sequence: TGTGCCAGCAGCCTCGGGGCGTGGGGGTCGTACGAGCAGTACTTC. Drawing the rest from reference TRBV7-2 and TRBJ2-7, the complete variable domain is GAGVSQSPSNKVTEKGKDVELRCDPISGHTALYWYRQSLGQGLEFLIYFQGNSAPDKSGLPSDRFSAERTGGSVSTLTIQRTQQEDSAVYLCASSLGAWGSYEQYFGPGTRLTVT.

The chain links TRBV7-3 to TRBJ2-1; 11 bases fit TRBD2. This CDR3 has 16 amino acids. Germline V CDR1 and CDR2: SGHTA, FQGTGA. Losses at the gene ends were 6 bases for V and 8 bases for J; bases not matched to a gene: 12. DNA of the CDR3: TGTGCCAGCAGGTTAGCGGGAGGGGGATTTGTAGATGAGCAGTTCTTC. It specifies CASRLAGGGFVDEQFF.

The chain employs TRBV5-1 and TRBJ2-1, with 14 bases that match TRBD2. Per the germline V gene, CDR1 is SGHRS and CDR2 is YFSETQ. V trimming: 5 bases; J trimming: 7 bases; junction bases outside the gene matches: 11. The CDR3 sequence is 17 residues long. In nucleotides, the CDR3 is TGCGCCAGCAGTTTGAATCCCGGGACTAGCGGGAGAAATGAGCAGTTCTTC. It specifies CASSLNPGTSGRNEQFF.

The chain is built from TRBV18 and TRBJ2-3; 7 bases align to TRBD2. The CDR3 totals 22 residues. CDR1 is KGHSH, CDR2 LQKENI, per germline. Trimming removed 0 bases from V and 0 bases from J; junction bases left unmatched: 21. CDR3 region: CASSPPWASGGLGRPSTDTQYF. As DNA, the CDR3 is TGTGCCAGCTCACCACCCTGGGCTAGCGGAGGACTAGGGCGCCCTAGCACAGATACGCAGTATTTT.

This clone was observed once. The chain joins TRBV27 to TRBJ2-1; 11 bases align to TRBD2. The CDR3 runs to 16 residues. With 7 bases clipped from V and 4 bases from J, the junction kept 9 bases outside the gene matches. Germline V gene data show CDR1 as MNHEY and CDR2 as SMNVEV (reference sequence). The CDR3 DNA sequence: TGTGCCAGCACCGAGCGAACTAGCGGGAGTTACAATGAGCAGTTCTTC. Translating it yields CASTERTSGSYNEQFF.

The gene calls are TRBV9 and TRBJ2-5, with a weak D call TRBD2 (5 bases). Germline CDR1 and CDR2: SGDLS and YYNGEE. The CDR3 sequence is 15 residues long. V was pared by 0 bases and J by 2 bases, with 11 bases between. Here the CDR3 reads CASSVAGYKQETQYF. In DNA, the CDR3 is TGTGCCAGCAGCGTAGCGGGATACAAACAAGAGACCCAGTACTTC.

V gene TRBV2 combines with J gene TRBJ1-1, with D possibly being TRBD1 (5 bases). Germline values: CDR1 SNHLY, CDR2 FYNNEI. V lost 7 bases to trimming and J lost 3 bases, with 18 bases between them. This CDR3 contains 15 residues. The CDR3 loop is CASNDRAIEDTEAFF. The CDR3 DNA reads as TGTGCCAGCAACGACAGAGCCATTGAGGACACTGAAGCTTTCTTT.

The chain employs TRBV28 and TRBJ2-7; tentatively, D is TRBD1 (5 bases). Germline CDR1 is MDHEN and CDR2 is SYDVKM. V was trimmed by 6 bases and J by 3 bases, leaving 21 bases between them. This CDR3 has 16 residues. This chain's CDR3 is CASSLPPGRVVYEQYF. CDR3 DNA sequence: TGTGCCAGCAGCTTACCCCCCGGCAGGGTCGTCTACGAGCAGTACTTC. Combining the CDR3 with reference TRBV28 and TRBJ2-7 gives the whole variable domain DVKVTQSSRYLVKRTGEKVFLECVQDMDHENMFWYRQDPGLGLRLIYFSYDVKMKEKGDIPEGYSVSREKKERFSLILESASTNQTSMYLCASSLPPGRVVYEQYFGPGTRLTVT.

The chain links TRBV18 to TRBJ2-3; 9 bases fit TRBD2. CDR1 KGHSH and CDR2 LQKENI come from the germline V gene. The CDR3 is made up of 14 amino acids. V lost 4 bases and J lost 4; bases outside the gene matches: 3. In DNA form, the CDR3 reads TGTGCCAGCTCACTAGCGGGAGCGGCAGATACGCAGTATTTT. It specifies CASSLAGAADTQYF.

This chain links TRBV7-2 with TRBJ2-7; a possible D gene is TRBD2 (6 bases). There are 15 residues in the CDR3. The V end lost 8 bases, the J end lost 2 bases, and 19 bases lay between the germline ends. Per germline, CDR1 SGHTA and CDR2 FQGNSA. The CDR3 sequence: CASRTRAGNTYEQYF. The DNA of the CDR3 is TGTGCCAGCCGGACTCGGGCGGGAAACACCTACGAGCAGTACTTC.